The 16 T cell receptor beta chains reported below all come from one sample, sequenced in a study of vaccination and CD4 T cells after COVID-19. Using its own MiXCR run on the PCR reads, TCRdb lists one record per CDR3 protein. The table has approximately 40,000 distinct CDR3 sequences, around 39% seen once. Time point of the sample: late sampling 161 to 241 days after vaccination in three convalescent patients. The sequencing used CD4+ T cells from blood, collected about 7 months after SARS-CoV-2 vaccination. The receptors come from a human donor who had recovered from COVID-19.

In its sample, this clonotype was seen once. The CDR3 protein is CAWSAGGEAQYF. The CDR3 DNA is TGTGCCTGGAGCGCGGGAGGGGAGGCCCAGTACTTC. The rearrangement links TRBV30 to TRBJ2-5; the match to TRBD2 covers 9 bases. Per germline, CDR1 GTSNPN and CDR2 SVGIG (reference sequence). Trimming at V came to 3 bases and at J to 9 bases, leaving 5 bases not matched to a gene. This CDR3 has 12 amino acids.

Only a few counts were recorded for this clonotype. The CDR3: CATRPLDSTDTQYF. The CDR3, as DNA: TGTGCCACACGACCCCTGGACAGCACAGATACGCAGTATTTT. V usage is TRBV27 and J usage is TRBJ2-3; D not certain. The V end lost 10 bases, the J end lost 0 bases, and 14 bases lay between the germline ends. The CDR3 is 14 residues long. Germline CDR1 and CDR2: MNHEY and SMNVEV (reference sequence).

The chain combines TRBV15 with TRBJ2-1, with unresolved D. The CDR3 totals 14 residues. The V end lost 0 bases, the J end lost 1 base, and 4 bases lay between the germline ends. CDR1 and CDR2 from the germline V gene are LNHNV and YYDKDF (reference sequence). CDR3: CATSRDRSYNEQFF. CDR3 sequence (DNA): TGTGCCACCAGCAGAGACAGATCCTACAATGAGCAGTTCTTC. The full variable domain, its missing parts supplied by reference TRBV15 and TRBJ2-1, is DAMVIQNPRYQVTQFGKPVTLSCSQTLNHNVMYWYQQKSSQAPKLLFHYYDKDFNNEADTPDNFQSRRPNTSFCFLDIRSPGLGDTAMYLCATSRDRSYNEQFFGPGTRLTVL.

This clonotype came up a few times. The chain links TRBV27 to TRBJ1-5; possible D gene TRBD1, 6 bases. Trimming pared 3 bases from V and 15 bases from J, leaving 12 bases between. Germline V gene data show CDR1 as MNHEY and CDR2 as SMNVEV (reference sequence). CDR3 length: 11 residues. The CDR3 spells CASSLGASWHF. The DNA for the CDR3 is TGTGCCAGCAGTTTGGGGGCCTCTTGGCATTTT.

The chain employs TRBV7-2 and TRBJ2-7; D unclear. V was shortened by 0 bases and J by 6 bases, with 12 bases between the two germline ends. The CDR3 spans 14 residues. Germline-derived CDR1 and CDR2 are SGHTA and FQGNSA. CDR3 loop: CASSLAAKASEQYF. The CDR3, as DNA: TGTGCCAGCAGCTTAGCGGCCAAGGCATCCGAGCAGTACTTC.

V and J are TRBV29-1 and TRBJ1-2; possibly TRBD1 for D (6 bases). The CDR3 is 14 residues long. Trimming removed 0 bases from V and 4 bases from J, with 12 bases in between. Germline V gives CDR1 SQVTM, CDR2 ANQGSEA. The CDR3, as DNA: TGCAGCGTTGAAGATTACGGACAGCCCTATGGCTACACCTTC. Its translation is CSVEDYGQPYGYTF.

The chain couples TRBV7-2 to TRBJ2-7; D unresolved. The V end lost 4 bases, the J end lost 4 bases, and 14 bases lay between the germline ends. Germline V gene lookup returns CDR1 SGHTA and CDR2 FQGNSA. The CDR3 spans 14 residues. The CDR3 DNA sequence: TGTGCCAGCAGCTCGTCCCGTACATCTTACGAGCAGTACTTC. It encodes CASSSSRTSYEQYF. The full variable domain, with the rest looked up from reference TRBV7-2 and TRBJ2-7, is GAGVSQSPSNKVTEKGKDVELRCDPISGHTALYWYRQSLGQGLEFLIYFQGNSAPDKSGLPSDRFSAERTGGSVSTLTIQRTQQEDSAVYLCASSSSRTSYEQYFGPGTRLTVT.

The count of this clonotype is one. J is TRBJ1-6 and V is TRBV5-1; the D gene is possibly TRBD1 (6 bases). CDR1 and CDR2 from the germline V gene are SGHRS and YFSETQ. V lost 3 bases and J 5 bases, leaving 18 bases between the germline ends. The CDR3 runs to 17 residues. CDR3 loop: CASSSISGHLDNSPLHF. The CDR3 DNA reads TGCGCCAGCAGCTCGATTTCGGGACACCTAGATAATTCACCCCTCCACTTT. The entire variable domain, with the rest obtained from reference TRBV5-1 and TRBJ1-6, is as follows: KAGVTQTPRYLIKTRGQQVTLSCSPISGHRSVSWYQQTPGQGLQFLFEYFSETQRNKGNFPGRFSGRQFSNSRSEMNVSTLELGDSALYLCASSSISGHLDNSPLHFGNGTRLTVT.

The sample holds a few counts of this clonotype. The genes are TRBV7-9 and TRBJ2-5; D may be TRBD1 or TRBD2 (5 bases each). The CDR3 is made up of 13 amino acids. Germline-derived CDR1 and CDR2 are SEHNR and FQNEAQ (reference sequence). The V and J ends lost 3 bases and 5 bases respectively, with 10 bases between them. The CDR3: CASSLGDGETQYF. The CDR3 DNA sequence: TGTGCCAGCAGCTTGGGGGATGGGGAGACCCAGTACTTC.

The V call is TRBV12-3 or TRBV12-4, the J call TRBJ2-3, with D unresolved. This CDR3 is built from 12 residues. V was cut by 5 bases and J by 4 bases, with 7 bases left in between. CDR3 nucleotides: TGTGCCAGCAGTGTACTCCCAGATACGCAGTATTTT. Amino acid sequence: CASSVLPDTQYF.

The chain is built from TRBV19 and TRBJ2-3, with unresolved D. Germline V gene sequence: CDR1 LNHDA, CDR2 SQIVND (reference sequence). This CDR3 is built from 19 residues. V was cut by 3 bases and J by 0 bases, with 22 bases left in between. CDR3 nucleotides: TGTGCCAGTAGTATGGTAGGCGTAACGCACGCCTTTAGCACAGATACGCAGTATTTT. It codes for CASSMVGVTHAFSTDTQYF.

This CDR3 is CASSLVRVSDEKLFF. Here the CDR3 DNA reads TGTGCCAGCAGCTTAGTCAGGGTCAGCGATGAAAAACTGTTTTTT. The chain is built from TRBV7-6 and TRBJ1-4; a weak D match, TRBD1 (5 bases). Looked up from germline, CDR1 is SGHVS and CDR2 is FNYEAQ. Trimming left V 1 base short and J 6 bases short, with 12 bases between. The CDR3 is 15 residues long.

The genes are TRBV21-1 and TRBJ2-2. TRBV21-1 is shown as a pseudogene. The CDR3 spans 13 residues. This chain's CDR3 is CASPRLVPGELFF. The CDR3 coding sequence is TGTGCCAGCCCAAGGCTGGTACCCGGGGAGCTGTTTTTT.

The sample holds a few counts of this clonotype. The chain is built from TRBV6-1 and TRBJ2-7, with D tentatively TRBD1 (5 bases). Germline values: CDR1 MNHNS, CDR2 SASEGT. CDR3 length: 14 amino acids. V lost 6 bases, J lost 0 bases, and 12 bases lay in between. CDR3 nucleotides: TGTGCCAGCAGCCTCGGCGACAGCTCCTACGAGCAGTACTTC. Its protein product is CASSLGDSSYEQYF.

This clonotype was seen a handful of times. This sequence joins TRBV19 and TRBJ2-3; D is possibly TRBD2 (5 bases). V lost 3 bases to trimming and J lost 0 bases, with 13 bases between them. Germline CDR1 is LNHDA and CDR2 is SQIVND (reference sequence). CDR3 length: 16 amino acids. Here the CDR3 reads CASSMVGRQSTDTQYF. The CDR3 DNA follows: TGTGCCAGTAGTATGGTTGGGAGACAAAGCACAGATACGCAGTATTTT.

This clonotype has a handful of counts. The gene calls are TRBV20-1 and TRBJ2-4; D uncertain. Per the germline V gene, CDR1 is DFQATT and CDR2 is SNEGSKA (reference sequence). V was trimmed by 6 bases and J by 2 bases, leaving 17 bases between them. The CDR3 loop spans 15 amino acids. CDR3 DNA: TGCAGTGCCCCCCCGCCCCGGGCCACCAAAAACATTCAGTACTTC. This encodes CSAPPPRATKNIQYF.